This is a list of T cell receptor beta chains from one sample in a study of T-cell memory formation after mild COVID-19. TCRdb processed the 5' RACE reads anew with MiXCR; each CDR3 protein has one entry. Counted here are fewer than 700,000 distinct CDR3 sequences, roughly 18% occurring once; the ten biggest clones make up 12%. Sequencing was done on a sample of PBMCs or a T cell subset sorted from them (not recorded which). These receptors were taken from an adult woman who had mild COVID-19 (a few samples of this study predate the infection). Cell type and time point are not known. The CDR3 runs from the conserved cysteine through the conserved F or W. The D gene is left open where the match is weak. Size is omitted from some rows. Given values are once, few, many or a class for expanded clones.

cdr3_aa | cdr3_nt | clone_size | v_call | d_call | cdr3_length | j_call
CASSDSGATRETQYF | TGTGCCAGCAGCGACTCGGGGGCGACCCGGGAGACCCAGTACTTC | many | TRBV9 | . | 15 | TRBJ2-5
CASSLGRKNYGYTF | TGTGCCAGCAGCTTAGGGCGGAAGAACTATGGCTACACCTTC | . | TRBV5-6 | . | 14 | TRBJ1-2
CASSRDRYYEQYF | TGTGCCAGCAGCCGGGACAGGTACTACGAGCAGTACTTC | few | TRBV5-4 | TRBD1 | 13 | TRBJ2-7
CASSMMKGDTQYF | TGTGCCAGCAGCATGATGAAGGGGGATACGCAGTATTTT | many | TRBV11-1 | . | 13 | TRBJ2-3
CASSLARSRGAPYEQYF | TGCGCCAGCAGCTTGGCCAGAAGCAGGGGGGCCCCCTACGAGCAGTACTTC | few | TRBV5-1 | . | 17 | TRBJ2-7
CASILGAGSYGYTF | TGTGCCAGCATCCTAGGGGCAGGGAGTTATGGCTACACCTTC | . | TRBV7-9 | . | 14 | TRBJ1-2
CASSSSGSYNSPLHF | TGTGCCAGCAGCTCTTCGGGGTCCTATAATTCACCCCTCCACTTT | few | TRBV5-8 | . | 15 | TRBJ1-6
CASSFGGTGDTQYF | TGTGCCAGCAGTTTTGGGGGGACTGGAGATACGCAGTATTTT | . | TRBV12-3/TRBV12-4 | . | 14 | TRBJ2-3
CATRLVSVSYNEQFF | TGTGCCACCCGGCTGGTGTCTGTTTCCTACAATGAGCAGTTCTTC | few | TRBV24-1 | . | 15 | TRBJ2-1
CASSVAEVYNSPLHF | TGTGCCAGCAGCGTAGCGGAGGTCTACAATTCACCCCTCCACTTT | . | TRBV9 | . | 15 | TRBJ1-6
CASSFPDAAGEKLFF | TGTGCCAGCAGTTTCCCTGACGCGGCGGGTGAAAAACTGTTTTTT | . | TRBV28 | . | 15 | TRBJ1-4
CASSPVGNTPYEQYF | TGTGCCAGCAGCCCCGTAGGGAATACCCCCTACGAGCAGTACTTC | few | TRBV6-5 | . | 15 | TRBJ2-7
CATSPQKGTEAFF | TGTGCCACCAGTCCCCAAAAGGGGACTGAAGCTTTCTTT | . | TRBV10-3 | . | 13 | TRBJ1-1
CASTRRDEQYF | TGTGCCAGCACTAGAAGGGACGAGCAGTACTTC | . | TRBV6-2/TRBV6-3 | . | 11 | TRBJ2-7
CASRSGGGEQYF | TGTGCCAGCAGGTCCGGGGGAGGGGAGCAGTACTTC | many | TRBV7-9 | TRBD2 | 12 | TRBJ2-7
CSADRGQTDTQYF | TGCAGCGCGGACAGGGGGCAAACAGATACGCAGTATTTT | . | TRBV29-1 | TRBD1 | 13 | TRBJ2-3
CASSVSGTGESPLHF | TGTGCCAGCTCAGTCTCCGGGACAGGGGAATCACCCCTCCACTTT | . | TRBV18 | TRBD1 | 15 | TRBJ1-6
CSARGTGGYGYTF | TGCAGTGCTAGGGGGACAGGGGGGTATGGCTACACCTTC | few | TRBV20-1 | TRBD1 | 13 | TRBJ1-2
CASSPEEETQYF | TGTGCCAGCAGCCCCGAAGAAGAGACCCAGTACTTC | . | TRBV7-6 | . | 12 | TRBJ2-5
CASSLARGTTEAFF | TGTGCCAGCAGCTTAGCGAGAGGGACCACTGAAGCTTTCTTT | . | TRBV7-2 | . | 14 | TRBJ1-1
CASKTGGPGNTIYF | TGTGCCAGCAAAACAGGGGGACCTGGAAACACCATATATTTT | . | TRBV6-2/TRBV6-3 | TRBD1 | 14 | TRBJ1-3
CASSETAGGAGETQYF | TGTGCCAGCAGCGAAACGGCAGGGGGCGCCGGGGAGACCCAGTACTTC | many | TRBV4-2 | TRBD1 | 16 | TRBJ2-5
CASATQVGKNIQYF | TGTGCCAGCGCCACCCAGGTCGGGAAAAACATTCAGTACTTC | few | TRBV19 | . | 14 | TRBJ2-4
CSARPGRRAGPQETQYF | TGCAGTGCTAGACCTGGACGAAGAGCGGGGCCACAAGAGACCCAGTACTTC | . | TRBV20-1 | TRBD2 | 17 | TRBJ2-5
CASMGQRRTEAFF | TGTGCCAGCATGGGACAGAGGAGGACTGAAGCTTTCTTT | . | TRBV7-9 | TRBD1 | 13 | TRBJ1-1
CASKTPGQGNSPLHF | TGTGCCAGTAAAACTCCGGGACAGGGAAATTCACCCCTCCACTTT | . | TRBV2 | TRBD1 | 15 | TRBJ1-6
CASGVGNEHFF | TGCGCCAGCGGGGTGGGGAATGAGCATTTCTTC | . | TRBV5-1 | . | 11 | TRBJ2-1
CATSRGQGGSYEQYF | TGTGCCACCAGCAGGGGACAGGGGGGATCGTACGAGCAGTACTTC | few | TRBV15 | TRBD1 | 15 | TRBJ2-7
CASSLWGIGTGELFF | TGTGCCAGCAGCTTATGGGGAATCGGCACCGGGGAGCTGTTTTTT | . | TRBV7-9 | . | 15 | TRBJ2-2
CASSLAPSGALETQYF | TGCGCCAGCAGCTTGGCCCCTAGCGGGGCCCTGGAGACCCAGTACTTC | . | TRBV5-1 | TRBD2 | 16 | TRBJ2-5
CATSSRRSQDEQFF | TGTGCCACCAGCAGTAGAAGGTCCCAAGATGAGCAGTTCTTC | . | TRBV15 | . | 14 | TRBJ2-1
CASSYGGGDVQHF | TGTGCCAGCAGTTACGGGGGAGGGGATGTCCAGCATTTT | . | TRBV6-5 | . | 13 | TRBJ1-5
CAFSGGPLDEQFF | TGTGCCTTTAGCGGGGGACCCCTAGATGAGCAGTTCTTC | few | TRBV25-1 | TRBD2 | 13 | TRBJ2-1
CASSPDRAGGNTIYF | TGTGCCAGCAGCCCGGACAGGGCGGGAGGAAACACCATATATTTT | few | TRBV9 | TRBD1 | 15 | TRBJ1-3
CASSSTDKDYEQYF | TGTGCCAGCAGCTCGACAGATAAGGACTACGAGCAGTACTTC | . | TRBV7-9 | . | 14 | TRBJ2-7
CASAPRRTDTQYF | TGCGCCAGCGCCCCGAGACGCACAGATACGCAGTATTTT | . | TRBV4-3 | . | 13 | TRBJ2-3
CASSLWGNYEQYF | TGTGCCAGCAGCTTATGGGGTAACTACGAGCAGTACTTC | . | TRBV7-9 | . | 13 | TRBJ2-7
CASSPSKASTGELFF | TGTGCCAGCTCACCATCGAAGGCCTCGACCGGGGAGCTGTTTTTT | many | TRBV18 | . | 15 | TRBJ2-2
CASSPGGAGFNEQFF | TGTGCCAGCAGTCCCGGGGGGGCGGGCTTCAATGAGCAGTTCTTC | many | TRBV12-3/TRBV12-4 | TRBD2 | 15 | TRBJ2-1
CASSPFSPGQGGNEQFF | TGCGCCAGCAGCCCATTCTCCCCGGGACAGGGAGGGAATGAGCAGTTCTTC | . | TRBV4-1 | TRBD1 | 17 | TRBJ2-1
CASSGTDRRYEQYF | TGTGCCAGCAGTGGAACCGACAGACGCTACGAGCAGTACTTC | . | TRBV25-1 | . | 14 | TRBJ2-7
CASSFGRDQNTEAFF | TGTGCCAGCAGCTTTGGTAGGGACCAGAACACTGAAGCTTTCTTT | . | TRBV7-9 | . | 15 | TRBJ1-1
CSVGWTGGFYEQYF | TGCAGCGTTGGGTGGACAGGGGGATTCTACGAGCAGTACTTC | . | TRBV29-1 | TRBD1 | 14 | TRBJ2-7
CASRLILAGNEQFF | TGCGCCAGCAGATTGATCCTAGCGGGCAATGAGCAATTCTTC | . | TRBV5-1 | TRBD2 | 14 | TRBJ2-1
CASSPAIGSGANVLTF | TGTGCCAGCTCACCGGCCATAGGCTCTGGGGCCAACGTCCTGACTTTC | . | TRBV18 | . | 16 | TRBJ2-6
CASSQRLAEETQYF | TGTGCCAGCAGCCAGAGACTAGCGGAAGAGACCCAGTACTTC | . | TRBV16 | TRBD2 | 14 | TRBJ2-5
CASSVRLGAGELFF | TGTGCCAGCAGCGTACGACTAGGTGCCGGGGAGCTGTTTTTT | few | TRBV11-2 | . | 14 | TRBJ2-2
CSARDHGRTSRYYEQYF | TGCAGTGCTAGAGATCATGGAAGGACTTCTCGTTACTACGAGCAGTACTTC | few | TRBV20-1 | . | 17 | TRBJ2-7
CASSLVVGSMNTEAFF | TGCGCCAGCAGCTTGGTCGTTGGCAGCATGAACACTGAAGCTTTCTTT | . | TRBV5-1 | . | 16 | TRBJ1-1
CASSLFGVSSGNTIYF | TGTGCCAGCAGCTTATTCGGGGTGAGCTCTGGAAACACCATATATTTT | few | TRBV13 | . | 16 | TRBJ1-3